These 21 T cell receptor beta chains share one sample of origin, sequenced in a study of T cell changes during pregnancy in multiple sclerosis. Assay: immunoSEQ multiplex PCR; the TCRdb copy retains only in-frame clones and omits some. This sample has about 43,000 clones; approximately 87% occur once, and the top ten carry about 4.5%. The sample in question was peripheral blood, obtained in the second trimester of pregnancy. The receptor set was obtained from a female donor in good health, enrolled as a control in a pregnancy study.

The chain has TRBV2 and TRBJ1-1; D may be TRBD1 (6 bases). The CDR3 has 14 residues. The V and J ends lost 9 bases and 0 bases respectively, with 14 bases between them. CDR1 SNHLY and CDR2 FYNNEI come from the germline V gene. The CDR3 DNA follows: TGTGCCAGTCAAGAGGGACAAATGAACACTGAAGCTTTCTTT. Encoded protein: CASQEGQMNTEAFF.

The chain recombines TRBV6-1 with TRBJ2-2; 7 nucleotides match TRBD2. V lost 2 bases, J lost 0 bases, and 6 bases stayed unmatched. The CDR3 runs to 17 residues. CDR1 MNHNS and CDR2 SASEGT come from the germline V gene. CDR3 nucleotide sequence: TGTGCCAGCAGTGAAATGGGAGGGCCGACGAACACCGGGGAGCTGTTTTTT. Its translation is CASSEMGGPTNTGELFF.

In DNA, the CDR3 is TGTGCCTGGGGGCGGCTAGCGGGGATCACCGGGGAGCTGTTTTTT. Translated, it gives CAWGRLAGITGELFF. V is TRBV30 and J is TRBJ2-2, with TRBD2 identical over 9 bases. J lost 4 bases, V lost 5 bases, and 8 bases had no gene match. The CDR3 has 15 residues. The germline CDR1 and CDR2 sequences are GTSNPN and SVGIG (reference sequence). Looking up the rest from reference TRBV30 and TRBJ2-2 gives the full variable domain: SQTIHQWPATLVQPVGSPLSLECTVEGTSNPNLYWYRQAAGRGLQLLFYSVGIGQISSEVPQNLSASRPQDRQFILSSKKLLLSDSGFYLCAWGRLAGITGELFFGEGSRLTVL.

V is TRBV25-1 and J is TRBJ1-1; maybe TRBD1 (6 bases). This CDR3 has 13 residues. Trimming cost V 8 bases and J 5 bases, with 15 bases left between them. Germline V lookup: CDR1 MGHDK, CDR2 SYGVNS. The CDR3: CASDWGLGTEAFF. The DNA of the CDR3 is TGTGCCAGCGATTGGGGGCTAGGGACTGAAGCTTTCTTT.

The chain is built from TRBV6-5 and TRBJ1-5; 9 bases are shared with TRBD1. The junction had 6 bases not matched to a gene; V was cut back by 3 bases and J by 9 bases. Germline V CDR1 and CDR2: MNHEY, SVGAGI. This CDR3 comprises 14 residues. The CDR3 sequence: CASSYSDRGGPQHF. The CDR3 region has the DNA TGTGCCAGCAGTTATTCTGACAGGGGGGGGCCCCAGCATTTT.

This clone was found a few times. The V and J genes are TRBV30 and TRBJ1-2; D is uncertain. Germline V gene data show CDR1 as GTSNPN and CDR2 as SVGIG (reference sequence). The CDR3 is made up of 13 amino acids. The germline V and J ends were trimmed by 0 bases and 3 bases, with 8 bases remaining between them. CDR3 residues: CAWSVQPYYGYTF. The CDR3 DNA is TGTGCCTGGAGTGTACAGCCTTACTATGGCTACACCTTC.

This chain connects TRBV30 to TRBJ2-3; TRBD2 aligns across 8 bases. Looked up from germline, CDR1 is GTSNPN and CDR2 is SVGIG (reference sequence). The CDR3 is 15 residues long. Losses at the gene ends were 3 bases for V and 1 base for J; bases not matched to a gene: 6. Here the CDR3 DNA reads TGTGCCTGGAGGGGAGGTAGCGGGGGCACAGATACGCAGTATTTT. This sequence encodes CAWRGGSGGTDTQYF.

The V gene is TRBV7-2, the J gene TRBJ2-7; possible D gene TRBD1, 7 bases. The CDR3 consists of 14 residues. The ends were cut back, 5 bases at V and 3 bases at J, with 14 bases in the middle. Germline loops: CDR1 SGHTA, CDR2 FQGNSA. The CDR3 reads CASSPQGGGYEQYF. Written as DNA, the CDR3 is TGTGCCAGCAGCCCCCAGGGGGGAGGCTACGAGCAGTACTTC.

CDR3 sequence (DNA): TGTGCCATCAGTGCCTCTGCGAATGAAAAACTGTTTTTT. Translation: CAISASANEKLFF. This rearrangement joins TRBV10-3 to TRBJ1-4; D is unresolved. The germline V gene encodes CDR1 ENHRY and CDR2 SYGVKD. This CDR3 spans 13 amino acids. The V gene lost 4 bases and the J gene lost 5 bases, with 8 bases spanning the gap.

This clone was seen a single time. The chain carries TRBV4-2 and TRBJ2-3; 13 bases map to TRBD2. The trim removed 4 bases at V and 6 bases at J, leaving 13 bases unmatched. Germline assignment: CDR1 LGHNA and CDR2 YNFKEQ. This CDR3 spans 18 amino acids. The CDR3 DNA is TGTGCCAGCAGCCCTGGACTAGCGGGAGAGGGACTTGCGGATACGCAGTATTTT. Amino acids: CASSPGLAGEGLADTQYF.

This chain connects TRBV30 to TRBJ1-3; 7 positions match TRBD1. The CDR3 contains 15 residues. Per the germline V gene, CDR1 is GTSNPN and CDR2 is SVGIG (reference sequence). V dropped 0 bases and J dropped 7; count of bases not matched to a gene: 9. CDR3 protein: CAWSVTGAFGNTIYF. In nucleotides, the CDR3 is TGTGCCTGGAGTGTAACAGGGGCCTTTGGGAACACCATATATTTT.

The CDR3 sequence: CATSRDGGGETQYF. The CDR3 DNA is TGTGCCACCAGCAGAGATGGGGGAGGCGAGACCCAGTACTTC. V and J are TRBV15 and TRBJ2-5, with D perhaps matching TRBD2 (6 bases). Germline CDR1 LNHNV, CDR2 YYDKDF (reference sequence). CDR3 length: 14 amino acids. Trimming removed 0 bases from V and 5 bases from J, with 10 bases in between. Looking up the rest from reference TRBV15 and TRBJ2-5 gives the full variable domain: DAMVIQNPRYQVTQFGKPVTLSCSQTLNHNVMYWYQQKSSQAPKLLFHYYDKDFNNEADTPDNFQSRRPNTSFCFLDIRSPGLGDTAMYLCATSRDGGGETQYFGPGTRLLVL.

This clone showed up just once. The CDR3 DNA reads as TGTGCCAGCAGCTTAGCGAGCGGGACCTACAATGAGCAGTTCTTC. Its translation is CASSLASGTYNEQFF. The V gene is TRBV7-2, the J gene TRBJ2-1; 7 bases agree with TRBD2. V trimming: 0 bases; J trimming: 2 bases; junction bases outside the gene matches: 1. Looked up from germline, CDR1 is SGHTA and CDR2 is FQGNSA. There are 15 residues in the CDR3.

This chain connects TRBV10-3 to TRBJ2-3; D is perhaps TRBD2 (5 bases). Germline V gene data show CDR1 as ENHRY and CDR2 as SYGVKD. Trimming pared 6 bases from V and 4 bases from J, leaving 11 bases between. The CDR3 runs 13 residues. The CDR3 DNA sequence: TGTGCCATCAGGGAACTAGGTGCAGATACGCAGTATTTT. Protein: CAIRELGADTQYF.

This chain's CDR3 is CASSWEGADTQYF. The CDR3 DNA is TGCGCCAGCAGCTGGGAGGGCGCAGATACGCAGTATTTT. V usage is TRBV5-1 and J usage is TRBJ2-3, with 7 bases matching TRBD2. The CDR3 is made up of 13 amino acids. V was clipped by 3 bases and J by 4 bases; unmatched bases: 2. Germline V gene lookup returns CDR1 SGHRS and CDR2 YFSETQ.

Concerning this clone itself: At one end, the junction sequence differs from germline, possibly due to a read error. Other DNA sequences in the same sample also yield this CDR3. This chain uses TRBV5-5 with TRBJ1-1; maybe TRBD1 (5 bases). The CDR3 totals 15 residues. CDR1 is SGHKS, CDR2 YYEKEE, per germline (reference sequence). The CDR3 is CASSLVQGRYTEAFF. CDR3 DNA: TGTGCCAGCAGCTTGGTGCAGGGCCGATACACTGAAGCCTTCTTT.

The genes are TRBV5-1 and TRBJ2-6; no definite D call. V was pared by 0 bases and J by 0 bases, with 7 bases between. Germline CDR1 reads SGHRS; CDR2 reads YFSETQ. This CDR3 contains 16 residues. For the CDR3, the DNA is TGCGCCAGCAGCTTGGTCAGTCCCTCTGGGGCCAACGTCCTGACTTTC. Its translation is CASSLVSPSGANVLTF.

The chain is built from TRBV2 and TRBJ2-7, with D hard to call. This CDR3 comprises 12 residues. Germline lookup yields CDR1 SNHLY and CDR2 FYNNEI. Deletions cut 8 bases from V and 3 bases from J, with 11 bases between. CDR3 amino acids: CASGPVGYEQYF. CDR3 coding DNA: TGTGCCAGCGGGCCGGTGGGCTACGAGCAGTACTTC.

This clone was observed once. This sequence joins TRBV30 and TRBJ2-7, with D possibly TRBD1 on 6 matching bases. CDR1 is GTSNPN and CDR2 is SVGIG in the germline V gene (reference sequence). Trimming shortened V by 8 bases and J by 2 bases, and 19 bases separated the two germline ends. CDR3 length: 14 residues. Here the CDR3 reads CAGASGQSTYEQYF. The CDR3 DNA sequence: TGTGCCGGAGCCTCTGGACAGAGCACCTACGAGCAGTACTTC.

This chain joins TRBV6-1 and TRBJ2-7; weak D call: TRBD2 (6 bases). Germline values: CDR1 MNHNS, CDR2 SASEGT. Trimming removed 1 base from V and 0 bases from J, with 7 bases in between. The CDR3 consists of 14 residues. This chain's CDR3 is CASSEGGGSYEQYF. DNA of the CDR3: TGTGCCAGCAGTGAAGGGGGAGGCTCCTACGAGCAGTACTTC.

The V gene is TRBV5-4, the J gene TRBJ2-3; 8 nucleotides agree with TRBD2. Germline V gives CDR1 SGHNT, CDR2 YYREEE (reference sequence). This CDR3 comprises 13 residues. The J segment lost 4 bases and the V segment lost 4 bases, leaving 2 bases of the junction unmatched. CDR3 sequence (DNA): TGTGCCAGCAGCCCGGGACTAGCAGATACGCAGTATTTT. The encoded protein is CASSPGLADTQYF.